The present TCR beta chain was sequenced within a study of cytomegalovirus exposure and HLA in healthy donors. The CDR3 loop spans 12 amino acids. Trimming shortened V by 4 bases and J by 7 bases, and 9 bases separated the two germline ends. The germline V gene has CDR1 SGHNT and CDR2 YYREEE (reference sequence). The PCR contained 60 Vbeta and 13 Jbeta primers. Generated by immunoSEQ multiplex PCR, the TCRdb table keeps only in-frame clones and is missing some. The sample comprises 150,000 or so clones, more than 60% of which are singletons, and around 1.5% rests with the top ten. This chain uses TRBV5-4 with TRBJ2-1; D unresolved. The origin of this receptor is a woman under 40 in good health and CMV-seronegative. Material for sequencing was PBMCs. CDR3 protein: CASSRYLNEQFF. The CDR3 DNA is TGTGCCAGCAGCCGCTACCTTAATGAGCAGTTCTTC.